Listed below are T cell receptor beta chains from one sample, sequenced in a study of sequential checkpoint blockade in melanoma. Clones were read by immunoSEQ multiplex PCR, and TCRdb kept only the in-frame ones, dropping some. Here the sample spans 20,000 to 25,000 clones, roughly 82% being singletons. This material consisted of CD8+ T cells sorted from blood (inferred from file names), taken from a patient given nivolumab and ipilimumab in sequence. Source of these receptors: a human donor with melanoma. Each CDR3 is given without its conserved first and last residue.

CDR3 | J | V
AIPGLADYEQY | TRBJ2-7 | TRBV27
ASTTPGGHGLDEQF | TRBJ2-1 | TRBV28
ASRSQGGEF | TRBJ2-1 | TRBV6-5
ASSAYPYEQF | TRBJ2-1 | TRBV7-9
ASRQQGAFSGNTIY | TRBJ1-3 | TRBV28
ASSVGGWAGGQSYEQY | TRBJ2-7 | TRBV9
ASRNTGVQETQY | TRBJ2-5 | TRBV10-2
ASSPGHPDSGYT | TRBJ1-2 | TRBV5-6
ASSSDRAGYT | TRBJ1-2 | TRBV14
ASSLVRAPIHNEQF | TRBJ2-1 | TRBV7-2
SGILAGTTDTQY | TRBJ2-3 | TRBV29-1
ASSPRTGSDTQY | TRBJ2-3 | TRBV7-9
ASSVGRRLAGEGETQY | TRBJ2-5 | TRBV9
ASSSTGNSYEQY | TRBJ2-7 | TRBV19
ASSLTPGTGYEQY | TRBJ2-7 | TRBV5-1
ASSRDGQRGTEAF | TRBJ1-1 | TRBV4-3
ASSPYTVGGSVRAF | TRBJ1-1 | TRBV18
ASSYTSGIYNEQF | TRBJ2-1 | TRBV11-2
ASSIGSGPYNEQF | TRBJ2-1 | TRBV19
ASRREVQETQY | TRBJ2-5 | TRBV2
ASSLTGSQNEQF | TRBJ2-1 | TRBV7-2
ASSQVGTSGIGAKNIQY | TRBJ2-4 | TRBV4-2
ASSAKGQGRYEQY | TRBJ2-7 | TRBV9
ASSSQAGGYSGELF | TRBJ2-2 | TRBV7-6
ASSAGDQPQH | TRBJ1-5 | TRBV10-1
AWRAGGYEQY | TRBJ2-7 | TRBV30